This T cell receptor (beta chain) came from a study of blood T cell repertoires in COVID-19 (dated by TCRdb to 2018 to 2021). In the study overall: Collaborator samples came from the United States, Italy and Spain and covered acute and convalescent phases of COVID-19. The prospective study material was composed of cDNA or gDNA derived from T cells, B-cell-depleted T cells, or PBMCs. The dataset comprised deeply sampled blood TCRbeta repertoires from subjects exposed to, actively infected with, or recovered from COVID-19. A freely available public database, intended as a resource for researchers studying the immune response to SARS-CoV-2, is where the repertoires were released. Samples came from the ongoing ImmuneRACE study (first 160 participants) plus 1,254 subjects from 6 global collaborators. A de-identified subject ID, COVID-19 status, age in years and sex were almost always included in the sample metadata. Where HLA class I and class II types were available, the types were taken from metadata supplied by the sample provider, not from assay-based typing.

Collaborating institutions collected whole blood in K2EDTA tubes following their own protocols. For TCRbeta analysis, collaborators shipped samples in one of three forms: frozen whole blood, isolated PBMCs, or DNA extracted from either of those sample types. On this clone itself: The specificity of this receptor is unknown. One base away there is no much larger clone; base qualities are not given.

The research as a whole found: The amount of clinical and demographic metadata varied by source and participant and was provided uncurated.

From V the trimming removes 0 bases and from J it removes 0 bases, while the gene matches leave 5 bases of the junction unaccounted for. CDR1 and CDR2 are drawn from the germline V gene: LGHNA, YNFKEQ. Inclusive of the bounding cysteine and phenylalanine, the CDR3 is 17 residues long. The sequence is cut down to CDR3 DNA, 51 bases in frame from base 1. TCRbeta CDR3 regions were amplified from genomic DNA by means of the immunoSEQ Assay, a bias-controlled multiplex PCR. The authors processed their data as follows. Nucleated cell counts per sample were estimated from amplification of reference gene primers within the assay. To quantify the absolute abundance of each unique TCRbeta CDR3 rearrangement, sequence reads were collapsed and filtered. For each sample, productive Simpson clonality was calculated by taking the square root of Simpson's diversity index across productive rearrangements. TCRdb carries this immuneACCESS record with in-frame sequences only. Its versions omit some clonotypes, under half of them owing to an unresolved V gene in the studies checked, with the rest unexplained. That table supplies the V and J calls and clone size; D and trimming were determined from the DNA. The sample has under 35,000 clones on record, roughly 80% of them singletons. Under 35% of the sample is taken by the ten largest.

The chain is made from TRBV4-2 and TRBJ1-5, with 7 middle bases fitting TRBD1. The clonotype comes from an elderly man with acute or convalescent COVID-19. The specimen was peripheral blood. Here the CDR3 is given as CASSQEGTDYSNQPQHF. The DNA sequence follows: TGTGCCAGCAGCCAAGAAGGGACAGATTATAGCAATCAGCCCCAGCATTTT.